Below, 5 T cell receptor beta chains from the same sample are listed, as sequenced in a study of PD-L1 blockade in urothelial cancer. Sequencing was performed with immunoSEQ multiplex PCR; in TCRdb, only in-frame clones are kept and a portion is missing. Among 50,000 to 65,000 clones listed, around 81% were seen once. The time point is: pretreatment peripheral blood. This specimen consisted of PBMCs, obtained around atezolizumab (anti-PD-L1) treatment. The receptors come from a man aged 65 to 79 with urothelial cancer.

J is TRBJ2-1 and V is TRBV11-2, with TRBD2 matching over 13 bases. Germline trimming cut 5 bases from V and 6 bases from J; bases unmatched to any gene: 7. This CDR3 contains 16 residues. Germline loops: CDR1 SGHAT, CDR2 FQNNGV. The CDR3 nucleotides read TGTGCCAGCAGCCCCGGGACTAGCGGGGCAGCCAATGAGCAGTTCTTC. It codes for CASSPGTSGAANEQFF.

V is TRBV19 and J is TRBJ2-2, with TRBD1 matching 7 bases. CDR1 and CDR2 from the germline V gene are LNHDA and SQIVND (reference sequence). The CDR3 is made up of 15 amino acids. Trimming took 5 bases from V and 4 from J; bases not matched to a gene: 7. CDR3 nucleotide sequence: TGTGCCAGTAGTTCGCGACAGGGCAGCACCGGGGAGCTGTTTTTT. Its protein is CASSSRQGSTGELFF.

The chain joins TRBV11-2 to TRBJ2-7; D is unclear. The CDR3 is 12 residues long. V was clipped by 2 bases and J by 10 bases, with 12 bases between them. CDR1 and CDR2 (germline): SGHAT, FQNNGV. CDR3 DNA sequence: TGTGCCAGCAGCTTAAGAGCCCCTCTACAGTACTTC. It codes for CASSLRAPLQYF.

This chain links TRBV19 with TRBJ2-2, with D perhaps matching TRBD2 (6 bases). This CDR3 comprises 15 residues. CDR1 and CDR2 (germline): LNHDA, SQIVND (reference sequence). The germline V and J ends were trimmed by 6 bases and 1 base, with 12 bases remaining between them. CDR3 sequence: CASRGGSGNTGELFF. The CDR3 nucleotides are TGTGCCAGTAGAGGAGGGAGCGGGAACACCGGGGAGCTGTTTTTT.

The chain links TRBV18 to TRBJ2-7, with 7 bases matching TRBD2. V trimming: 3 bases; J trimming: 2 bases; junction bases outside the gene matches: 7. This CDR3 is built from 15 residues. Germline V lookup: CDR1 KGHSH, CDR2 LQKENI. CDR3 region: CASSPGAGLAYEQYF. The CDR3 bases are TGTGCCAGCTCACCGGGCGCAGGACTAGCCTACGAGCAGTACTTC.